The 19 T cell receptor beta chains reported below all come from one sample, sequenced in a study of T cell changes during pregnancy in multiple sclerosis. Profiling relied on immunoSEQ multiplex PCR, and the TCRdb table lists in-frame clones only, not all of them. The data hold approximately 52,000 clones, with over 80% observed a single time. Source: CD4+ T cells from peripheral blood mononuclear cells, taken in the second trimester of pregnancy. These receptors all stem from a female donor in good health, enrolled as a control in a pregnancy study.

The CDR3 region is CASSHLGLAGGSTDTQYF. The CDR3, as DNA: TGCGCCAGCAGCCATTTAGGACTAGCGGGGGGGAGCACAGATACGCAGTATTTT. This rearrangement joins TRBV4-1 to TRBJ2-3, with 15 bases that match TRBD2. After removal of 3 bases from V and 0 bases from J, the junction contained 4 bases not matched to a gene. The CDR3 loop spans 18 amino acids. Germline CDR1 MGHRA, CDR2 YSYEKL.

The genes are TRBV19 and TRBJ2-5; perhaps TRBD1 as D (5 bases). The CDR3 loop spans 13 amino acids. Germline CDR1 LNHDA, CDR2 SQIVND (reference sequence). V gave up 1 base and J gave up 5 bases, with 8 bases separating them. CDR3 loop: CASSIGQTETQYF. CDR3 DNA sequence: TGTGCCAGTAGTATAGGACAGACGGAGACCCAGTACTTC.

This chain joins TRBV18 and TRBJ1-6; D remains unclear. The V end was cut by 2 bases, the J end by 5 bases, with 10 bases between. The V gene's germline CDR1 is KGHSH and CDR2 LQKENI. The CDR3 consists of 15 residues. Here the CDR3 reads CASSPRQADNSPLHF. In nucleotides, the CDR3 is TGTGCCAGCTCACCAAGGCAGGCCGATAATTCACCCCTCCACTTT.

The chain links TRBV18 to TRBJ1-2, with D unresolved. This CDR3 is built from 15 residues. Germline-derived CDR1 and CDR2 are KGHSH and LQKENI. V shed 2 bases and J shed 4 bases, with 14 bases lying between them. CDR3 residues: CASSPTDRGIYGYTF. The DNA for the CDR3 is TGTGCCAGCTCACCAACAGATAGAGGGATCTATGGCTACACCTTC. The whole variable domain, remainder taken from reference TRBV18 and TRBJ1-2, is NAGVMQNPRHLVRRRGQEARLRCSPMKGHSHVYWYRQLPEEGLKFMVYLQKENIIDESGMPKERFSAEFPKEGPSILRIQQVVRGDSAAYFCASSPTDRGIYGYTFGSGTRLTVV.

CDR3 residues: CASSSRGRDKGYTF. For the CDR3, the DNA is TGTGCCAGCAGTTCCAGGGGGCGGGATAAGGGCTACACCTTC. J is TRBJ1-2 and V is TRBV27; TRBD1 agrees at 8 bases. With V trimmed by 4 bases and J by 8 bases, 9 bases remained unmatched. This CDR3 has 14 amino acids. In germline, CDR1 is MNHEY, CDR2 SMNVEV (reference sequence).

This chain's CDR3 is CASSSDRYNEQFF. CDR3 DNA: TGCGCCAGCAGCTCTGACAGATACAATGAGCAGTTCTTC. The rearrangement joins TRBV5-1 to TRBJ2-1, with D possibly TRBD1 on 5 matching bases. Germline V lookup: CDR1 SGHRS, CDR2 YFSETQ. The CDR3 contains 13 residues. V lost 3 bases, J lost 4 bases, and 8 bases lay in between.

The chain uses TRBV4-3 and TRBJ1-2; 7 nucleotides match TRBD1. The germline V gene encodes CDR1 LGHNA and CDR2 YSLEER. The CDR3 has 14 amino acids. Germline trimming cut 4 bases from V and 2 bases from J; bases unmatched to any gene: 4. CDR3 coding DNA: TGCGCCAGCAGCCGGAACAGGGGAAACTATGGCTACACCTTC. Amino acids: CASSRNRGNYGYTF.

This clone was observed a single time. The genes are TRBV5-6 and TRBJ2-7, with D perhaps matching TRBD1 (5 bases). Germline V gene lookup returns CDR1 SGHDT and CDR2 YYEEEE. The CDR3 is made up of 14 amino acids. Trimming took off 0 bases at V and 4 bases at J, with 11 bases between the two ends. The CDR3 DNA reads as TGTGCCAGCAGCTTGGGTGACAGTCGATACGAGCAGTACTTC. It encodes CASSLGDSRYEQYF.

The chain employs TRBV6-6 and TRBJ2-3, with a tentative D call TRBD1 (6 bases). CDR3 length equals 12 residues. The V and J ends lost 6 bases and 6 bases respectively, with 10 bases between them. CDR1 and CDR2 from the germline V gene are MNHNY and SVGAGI (reference sequence). The CDR3 sequence is CASSHQGDTQYF. The CDR3 nucleotides read TGTGCCAGCAGCCACCAGGGGGATACGCAGTATTTT.

The chain employs TRBV5-8 and TRBJ2-1; 8 bases agree with TRBD1. Looked up from germline, CDR1 is SGHTS and CDR2 is YDEGEE. J gave up 1 base and V 4 bases, and 7 bases lay outside the gene matches. The CDR3 loop spans 16 amino acids. For the CDR3, the DNA is TGTGCCAGCAGCATCCGGACAGGGAAATCCTACAATGAGCAGTTCTTC. Translated: CASSIRTGKSYNEQFF.

This chain connects TRBV7-2 to TRBJ1-2, with 8 bases that match TRBD1. The CDR3 runs 14 residues. Germline V gene data show CDR1 as SGHTA and CDR2 as FQGNSA. V was clipped by 5 bases and J by 6 bases; unmatched bases: 8. The CDR3 coding sequence is TGTGCCAGCAGCCTCGGGACAGGCCCGGATGGCTACACCTTC. This gives the protein CASSLGTGPDGYTF.

CDR3 amino acids: CASRWSVARGEQYF. In nucleotides, the CDR3 is TGTGCCAGCCGCTGGTCGGTGGCCCGGGGCGAGCAGTACTTC. The rearrangement joins TRBV28 to TRBJ2-7, with D tentatively TRBD2 (5 bases). Germline lookup yields CDR1 MDHEN and CDR2 SYDVKM. There are 14 residues in the CDR3. Between the trimmed V and J ends, which lost 8 bases and 6 bases, there was a span of 20 bases.

This chain uses TRBV28 with TRBJ2-2; TRBD1 aligns across 9 bases. V was clipped by 6 bases and J by 4 bases; unmatched bases: 9. Germline loops: CDR1 MDHEN, CDR2 SYDVKM. The CDR3 is 16 amino acids. This CDR3 reads CASRTGTGTLTGELFF. For the CDR3, the DNA is TGTGCCAGCAGAACCGGGACAGGGACACTCACCGGGGAGCTGTTTTTT.

The chain is built from TRBV2 and TRBJ1-2, with TRBD1 matching over 9 bases. Germline lookup yields CDR1 SNHLY and CDR2 FYNNEI. The V segment lost 0 bases and the J segment 8 bases; nucleotides outside the gene matches: 13. The CDR3 extends over 17 amino acids. The CDR3 DNA follows: TGTGCCAGCAGTGAAGCGACAGGGGGATTCCGGGCCGGCGGCTACACCTTC. It translates to CASSEATGGFRAGGYTF.

This clone has only one observation. The chain employs TRBV10-3 and TRBJ1-4; 8 positions agree with TRBD1. Looked up from germline, CDR1 is ENHRY and CDR2 is SYGVKD. The CDR3 is made up of 13 amino acids. Germline trimming cut 10 bases from V and 5 bases from J; bases unmatched to any gene: 6. CDR3 in DNA: TGTGCCACCTCGACAGGGGACAATGAAAAACTGTTTTTT. This encodes CATSTGDNEKLFF.

The J gene is TRBJ2-2, the V gene TRBV5-1; 8 positions match TRBD1. The CDR3 contains 14 residues. With 1 base clipped from V and 11 bases from J, the junction kept 7 bases outside the gene matches. Germline V gene data show CDR1 as SGHRS and CDR2 as YFSETQ. CDR3 loop: CASSLRTGFGELFF. The CDR3 coding sequence is TGCGCCAGCAGCTTGCGGACAGGGTTCGGCGAGCTGTTTTTT.

The chain employs TRBV6-5 and TRBJ2-1; 10 nucleotides agree with TRBD1. This CDR3 is built from 15 residues. CDR1 is MNHEY and CDR2 is SVGAGI in the germline V gene. The junction had 5 bases not matched to a gene; V was cut back by 5 bases and J by 4 bases. CDR3 protein: CASSRDRGLYNEQFF. The CDR3 nucleotides are TGTGCCAGCAGTCGGGACAGGGGCTTATACAATGAGCAGTTCTTC.

This clone is a singleton in its sample. The rearrangement links TRBV7-3 to TRBJ2-1; 14 bases map to TRBD2. The CDR3 contains 17 residues. V trimming: 5 bases; J trimming: 10 bases; junction bases outside the gene matches: 13. Per the germline V gene, CDR1 is SGHTA and CDR2 is FQGTGA. CDR3 amino acids: CASSPDGTSGSQGEQFF. In nucleotides, the CDR3 is TGTGCCAGCAGCCCAGACGGGACTAGCGGGAGTCAGGGCGAGCAGTTCTTC.

The chain employs TRBV10-3 and TRBJ2-3; D call uncertain. Trimming removed 10 bases at V and 0 bases at J, with 14 bases between. CDR3 length equals 14 residues. The V gene's germline CDR1 is ENHRY and CDR2 SYGVKD. The CDR3 bases are TGTGCCACCGTAGCAGCCATTAGCACAGATACGCAGTATTTT. Its translation: CATVAAISTDTQYF.